One TCR beta chain is described in this entry. Antigen unknown. This sample is drawn from a study of cytomegalovirus exposure and HLA in healthy donors. Findings of the study overall: Cytomegalovirus-associated TCR beta chains were listed, numbering 150 to 200. Cytomegalovirus status, reportedly, was diagnosed with high specificity and sensitivity by the classifier. Most TCRs appeared rarely, but some public TCRs recurred in many donors.

J gave up 1 base and V 2 bases, and 1 base lay outside the gene matches. The CDR3 consists of 14 residues. Germline V gives CDR1 KGHSH, CDR2 LQKENI. The donors were in the roughly 130-subject validation cohort; that cohort was separate from the approximately 700-subject first cohort. Measured with immunoSEQ multiplex PCR; TCRdb has only the in-frame clones, and not every one. This sample has approximately 210,000 clones; 70% to 90% occur once, and the top ten carry about 2.7%. This TCR came from a woman younger than 30 in good health and CMV-seronegative. The chain couples TRBV18 to TRBJ2-5, with 7 positions matching TRBD1. The sequencing sample was made of PBMCs. In DNA form, the CDR3 reads TGTGCCAGCTCACCAGACAGGGCCCAAGAGACCCAGTACTTC. Encoded protein: CASSPDRAQETQYF.